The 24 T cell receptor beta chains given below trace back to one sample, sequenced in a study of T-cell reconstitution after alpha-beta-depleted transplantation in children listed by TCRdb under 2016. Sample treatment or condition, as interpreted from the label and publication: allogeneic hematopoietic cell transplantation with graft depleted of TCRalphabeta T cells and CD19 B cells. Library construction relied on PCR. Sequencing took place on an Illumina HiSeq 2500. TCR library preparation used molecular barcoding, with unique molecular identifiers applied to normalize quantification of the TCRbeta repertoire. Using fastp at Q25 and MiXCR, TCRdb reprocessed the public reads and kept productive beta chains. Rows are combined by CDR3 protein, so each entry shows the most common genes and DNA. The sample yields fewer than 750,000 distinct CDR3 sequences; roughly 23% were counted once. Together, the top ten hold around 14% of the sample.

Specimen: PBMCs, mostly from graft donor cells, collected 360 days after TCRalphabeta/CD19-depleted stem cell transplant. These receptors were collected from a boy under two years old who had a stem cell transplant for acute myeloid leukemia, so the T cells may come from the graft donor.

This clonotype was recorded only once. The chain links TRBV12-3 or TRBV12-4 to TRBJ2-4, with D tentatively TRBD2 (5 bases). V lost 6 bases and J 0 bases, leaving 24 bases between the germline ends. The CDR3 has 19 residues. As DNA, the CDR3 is TGTGCCAGCAGCCCTACAGACGGACTGCTTCCTCTAGCCAAAAACATTCAGTACTTC. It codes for CASSPTDGLLPLAKNIQYF.

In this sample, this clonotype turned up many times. The CDR3 DNA reads as TGCAGCGCCAGAGGGACAGGGCTGCAGGAGACCCAGTACTTC. This translates into CSARGTGLQETQYF. The chain carries TRBV29-1 and TRBJ2-5, with TRBD1 matching 9 bases. The CDR3 spans 14 residues. Trimming cost V 7 bases and J 5 bases; bases outside gene matches: 11. Germline CDR1 is SQVTM and CDR2 is ANQGSEA.

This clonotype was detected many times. CDR3 nucleotide sequence: TGCGCCAGCAGCTTGGCCGTAAGAGTGCCCCCTTCTTACAATGAGCAGTTCTTC. This sequence encodes CASSLAVRVPPSYNEQFF. The chain recombines TRBV5-1 with TRBJ2-1; no reliable D call. The CDR3 covers 18 residues. The germline V gene encodes CDR1 SGHRS and CDR2 YFSETQ. V shed 0 bases and J shed 4 bases, with 20 bases lying between them.

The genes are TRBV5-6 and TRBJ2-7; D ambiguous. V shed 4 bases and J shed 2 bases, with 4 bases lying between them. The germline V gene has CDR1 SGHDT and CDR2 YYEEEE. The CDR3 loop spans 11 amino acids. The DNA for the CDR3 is TGTGCCAGCAGCGATACCTACGAGCAGTACGTC. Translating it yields CASSDTYEQYV.

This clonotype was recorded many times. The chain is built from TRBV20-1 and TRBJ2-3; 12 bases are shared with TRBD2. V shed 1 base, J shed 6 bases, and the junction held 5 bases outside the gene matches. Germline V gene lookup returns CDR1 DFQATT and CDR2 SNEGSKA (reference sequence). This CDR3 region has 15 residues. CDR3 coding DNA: TGCAGTGCTAGAGTCGGGACTAGCGGGTCCGATACGCAGTATTTT. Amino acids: CSARVGTSGSDTQYF.

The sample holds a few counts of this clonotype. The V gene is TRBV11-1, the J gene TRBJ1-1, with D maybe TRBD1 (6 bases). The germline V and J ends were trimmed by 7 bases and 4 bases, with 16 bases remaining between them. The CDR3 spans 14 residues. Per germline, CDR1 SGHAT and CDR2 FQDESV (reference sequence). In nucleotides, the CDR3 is TGTGCCAGCACCCCCCGAGGGGGGAGCACTGAAGCTTTCTTT. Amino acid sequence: CASTPRGGSTEAFF.

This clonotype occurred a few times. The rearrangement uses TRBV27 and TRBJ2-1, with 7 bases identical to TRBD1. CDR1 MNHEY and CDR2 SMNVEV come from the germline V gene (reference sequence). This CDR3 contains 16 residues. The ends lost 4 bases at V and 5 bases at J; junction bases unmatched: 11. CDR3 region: CASSSVRDRFNNEQFF. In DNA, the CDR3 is TGTGCCAGCAGTTCGGTCAGGGACAGATTCAACAATGAGCAGTTCTTC.

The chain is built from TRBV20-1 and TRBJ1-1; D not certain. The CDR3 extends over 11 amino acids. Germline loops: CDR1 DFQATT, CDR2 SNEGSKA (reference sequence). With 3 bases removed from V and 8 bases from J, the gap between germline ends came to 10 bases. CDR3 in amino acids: CSASLGGEAFF. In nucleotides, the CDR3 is TGCAGTGCTAGCCTCGGAGGGGAAGCTTTCTTT.

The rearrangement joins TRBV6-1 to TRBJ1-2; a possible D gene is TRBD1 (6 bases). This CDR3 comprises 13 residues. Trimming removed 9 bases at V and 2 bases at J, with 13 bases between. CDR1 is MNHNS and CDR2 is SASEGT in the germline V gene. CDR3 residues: CASTRGANYGYTF. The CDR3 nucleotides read TGTGCCAGTACTAGGGGGGCGAACTATGGCTACACCTTC.

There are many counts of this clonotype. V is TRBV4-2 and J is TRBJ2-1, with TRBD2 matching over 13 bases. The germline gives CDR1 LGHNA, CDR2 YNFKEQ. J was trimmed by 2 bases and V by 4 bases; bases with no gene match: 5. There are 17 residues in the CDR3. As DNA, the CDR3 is TGTGCCAGCAGCCTGATTACTAGCGGGGGGGCCTACAATGAGCAGTTCTTC. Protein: CASSLITSGGAYNEQFF.

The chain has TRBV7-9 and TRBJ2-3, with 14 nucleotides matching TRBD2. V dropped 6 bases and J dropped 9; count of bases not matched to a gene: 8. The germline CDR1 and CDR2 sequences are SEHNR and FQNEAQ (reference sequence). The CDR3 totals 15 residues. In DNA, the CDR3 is TGTGCCAGCAGAGGACTAGCGGGGGGCAACCTAACGCAGTATTTT. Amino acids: CASRGLAGGNLTQYF.

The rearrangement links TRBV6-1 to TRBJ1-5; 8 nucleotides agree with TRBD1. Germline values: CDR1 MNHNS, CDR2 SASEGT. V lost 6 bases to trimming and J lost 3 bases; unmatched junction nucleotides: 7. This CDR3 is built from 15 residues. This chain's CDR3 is CASRAPQGDNQPQHF. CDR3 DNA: TGTGCCAGCAGGGCCCCACAGGGGGACAATCAGCCCCAGCATTTT.

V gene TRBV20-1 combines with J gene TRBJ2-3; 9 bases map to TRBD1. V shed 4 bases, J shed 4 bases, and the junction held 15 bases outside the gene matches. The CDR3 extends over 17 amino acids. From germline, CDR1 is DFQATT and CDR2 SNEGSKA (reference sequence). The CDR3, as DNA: TGCAGTGCTACGGGACAGGGCCCCCAAACGACCCCAGATACGCAGTATTTT. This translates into CSATGQGPQTTPDTQYF.

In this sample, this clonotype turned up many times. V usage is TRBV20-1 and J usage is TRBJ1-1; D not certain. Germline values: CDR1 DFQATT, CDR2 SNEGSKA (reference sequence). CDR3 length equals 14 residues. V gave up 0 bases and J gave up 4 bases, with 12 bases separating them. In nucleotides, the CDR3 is TGCAGTGCTAGAGATCTCAGAAGACCCACTGAAGCTTTCTTT. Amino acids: CSARDLRRPTEAFF.

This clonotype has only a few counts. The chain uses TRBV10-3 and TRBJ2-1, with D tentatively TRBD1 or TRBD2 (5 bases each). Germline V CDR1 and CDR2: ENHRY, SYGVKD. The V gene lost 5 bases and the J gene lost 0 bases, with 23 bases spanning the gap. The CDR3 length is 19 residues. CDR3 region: CAISSRDPNTFSSYNEQFF. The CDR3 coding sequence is TGTGCCATCAGTTCCCGGGACCCGAATACCTTTAGCTCCTACAATGAGCAGTTCTTC.

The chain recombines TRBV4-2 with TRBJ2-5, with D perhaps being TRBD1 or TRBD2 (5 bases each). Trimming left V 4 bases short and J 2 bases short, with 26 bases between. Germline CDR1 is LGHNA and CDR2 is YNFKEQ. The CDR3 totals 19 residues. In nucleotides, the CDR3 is TGTGCCAGCAGCCGCAAATCGTCCAGCCATCCGGGGCCTCAAGAGACCCAGTACTTC. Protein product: CASSRKSSSHPGPQETQYF.

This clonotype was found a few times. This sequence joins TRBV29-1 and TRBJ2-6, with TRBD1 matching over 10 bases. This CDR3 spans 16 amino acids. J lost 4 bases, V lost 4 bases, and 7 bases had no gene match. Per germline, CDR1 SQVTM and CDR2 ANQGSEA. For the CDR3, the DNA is TGCAGCGTTGTGGGGACAGGGGTCCGGGGGGCCAACGTCCTGACTTTC. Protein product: CSVVGTGVRGANVLTF.

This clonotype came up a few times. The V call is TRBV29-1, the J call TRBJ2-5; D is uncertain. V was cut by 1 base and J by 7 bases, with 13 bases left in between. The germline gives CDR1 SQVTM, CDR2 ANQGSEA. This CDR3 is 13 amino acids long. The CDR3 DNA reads TGCAGCGTTGAAGCCGGAACACGGGTGACCCAGTACTTC. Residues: CSVEAGTRVTQYF.

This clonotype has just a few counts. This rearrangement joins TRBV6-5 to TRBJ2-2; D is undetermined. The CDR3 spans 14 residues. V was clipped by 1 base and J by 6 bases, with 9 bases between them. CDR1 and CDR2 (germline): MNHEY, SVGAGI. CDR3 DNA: TGTGCCAGCAGTTACTTCGCGATCCCCGGGGAGCTGTTTTTT. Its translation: CASSYFAIPGELFF.

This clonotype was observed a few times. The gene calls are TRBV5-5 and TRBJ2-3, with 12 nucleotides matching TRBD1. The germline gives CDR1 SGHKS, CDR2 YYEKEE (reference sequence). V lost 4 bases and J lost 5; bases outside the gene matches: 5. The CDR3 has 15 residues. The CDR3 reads CASSLGTGGLDTQYF. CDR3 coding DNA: TGTGCCAGCAGCCTCGGGACAGGGGGCCTAGATACGCAGTATTTT.

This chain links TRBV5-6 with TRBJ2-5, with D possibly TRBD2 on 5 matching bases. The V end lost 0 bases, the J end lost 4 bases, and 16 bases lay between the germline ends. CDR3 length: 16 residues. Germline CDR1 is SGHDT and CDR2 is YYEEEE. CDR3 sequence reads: CASSLGESVLGETQYF. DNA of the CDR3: TGTGCCAGCAGCTTGGGGGAGTCGGTTTTGGGAGAGACCCAGTACTTC.

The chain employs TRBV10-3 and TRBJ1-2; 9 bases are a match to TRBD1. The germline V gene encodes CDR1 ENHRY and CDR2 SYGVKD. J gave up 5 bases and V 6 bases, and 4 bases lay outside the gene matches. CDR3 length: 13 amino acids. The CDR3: CAISAGTGYGYTF. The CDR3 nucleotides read TGTGCCATCAGCGCCGGGACAGGGTATGGCTACACCTTC.

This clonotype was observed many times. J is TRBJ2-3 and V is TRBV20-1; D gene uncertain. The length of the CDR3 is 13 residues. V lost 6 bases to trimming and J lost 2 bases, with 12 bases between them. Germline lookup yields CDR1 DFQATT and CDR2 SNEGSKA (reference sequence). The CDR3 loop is CSAPRAATDTQYF. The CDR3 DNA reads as TGCAGTGCCCCCCGAGCCGCCACAGATACGCAGTATTTT.

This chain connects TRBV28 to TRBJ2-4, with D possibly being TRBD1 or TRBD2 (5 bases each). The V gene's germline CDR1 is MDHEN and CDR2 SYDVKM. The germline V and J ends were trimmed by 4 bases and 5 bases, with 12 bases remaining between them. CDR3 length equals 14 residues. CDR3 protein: CASSWGIGENIQYF. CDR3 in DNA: TGTGCCAGCAGTTGGGGGATCGGGGAAAACATTCAGTACTTC. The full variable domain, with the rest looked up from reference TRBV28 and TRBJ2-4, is DVKVTQSSRYLVKRTGEKVFLECVQDMDHENMFWYRQDPGLGLRLIYFSYDVKMKEKGDIPEGYSVSREKKERFSLILESASTNQTSMYLCASSWGIGENIQYFGAGTRLSVL.